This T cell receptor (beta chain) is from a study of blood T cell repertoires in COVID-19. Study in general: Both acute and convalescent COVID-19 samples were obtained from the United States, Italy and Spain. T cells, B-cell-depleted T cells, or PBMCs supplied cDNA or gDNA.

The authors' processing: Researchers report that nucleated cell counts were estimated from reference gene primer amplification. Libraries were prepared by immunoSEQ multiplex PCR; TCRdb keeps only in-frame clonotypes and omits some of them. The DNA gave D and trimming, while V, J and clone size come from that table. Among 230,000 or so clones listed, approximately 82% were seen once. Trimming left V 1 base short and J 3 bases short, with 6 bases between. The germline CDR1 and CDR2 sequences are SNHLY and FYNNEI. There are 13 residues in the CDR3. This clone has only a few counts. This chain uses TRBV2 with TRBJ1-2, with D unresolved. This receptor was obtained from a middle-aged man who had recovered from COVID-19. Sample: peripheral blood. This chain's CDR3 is CASSEGTDYGYTF. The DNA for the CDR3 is TGTGCCAGCAGTGAAGGAACTGACTATGGCTACACCTTC.